Listed below are T cell receptor beta chains from one sample, sequenced in a study of T cell repertoires in ileal Crohn's disease. Method: immunoSEQ multiplex PCR; TCRdb's copy keeps in-frame clones and lacks some. The top ten hold around 17% of the sample, which has roughly 9,200 clones, 70% to 80% seen once. Sequenced: ileal tissue. The receptors stem from an adult with Crohn's disease. Both conserved end residues are part of each CDR3. The order of the fields is clone size, V gene, D gene, J gene, CDR3 protein, CDR3 DNA. D genes are given only for firm matches. Part of the rows lack a size; the others show once, few, many or a class for expanded clones.

.	TRBV11-2	.	TRBJ2-3	CASRYGDTQYF	TGTGCCAGCAGGTACGGAGATACGCAGTATTTT
.	TRBV9	TRBD1	TRBJ2-1	CASSPRTGRAQYNEQFF	TGTGCCAGCAGCCCCAGGACAGGTCGCGCACAATACAATGAGCAGTTCTTC
medium-sized	TRBV5-1	TRBD1	TRBJ1-3	CASSTGTGGDGNTIYF	TGCGCCAGCAGTACCGGGACAGGGGGCGATGGAAACACCATATATTTT
.	TRBV6-5	.	TRBJ2-5	CASSYLNLGSQETQYF	TGTGCCAGCAGTTACTTGAACCTTGGTAGCCAAGAGACCCAGTACTTC
.	TRBV2	.	TRBJ2-7	CASVPWGVGEQYF	TGTGCCAGCGTCCCCTGGGGCGTTGGCGAGCAGTACTTC
.	TRBV11-2	.	TRBJ1-1	CASSLDRMGRGMNTEAFF	TGTGCCAGCAGCTTAGATCGCATGGGTAGGGGAATGAACACTGAAGCTTTCTTT
once	TRBV4-3	.	TRBJ1-2	CASSQAQGDYGYTF	TGCGCCAGCAGCCAAGCACAGGGCGACTATGGCTACACCTTC
.	TRBV11-3	TRBD1	TRBJ2-1	CASSLDGTVTYNEQFF	TGTGCCAGCAGCTTAGACGGGACAGTAACCTACAATGAGCAGTTCTTC
few	TRBV5-1	TRBD1	TRBJ2-3	CASGTGGATDTQYF	TGCGCCAGCGGGACAGGGGGGGCCACAGATACGCAGTATTTT
.	TRBV5-1	.	TRBJ2-1	CASSPEGAGYNEQFF	TGCGCCAGCAGCCCGGAGGGGGCGGGTTACAATGAGCAGTTCTTC
.	TRBV5-4	.	TRBJ2-3	CASSLYSGSGGDTQYF	TGTGCCAGCAGCTTGTACAGCGGATCCGGGGGAGATACGCAGTATTTT
.	TRBV5-6	TRBD1	TRBJ1-1	CASSLPGGIEAFF	TGTGCCAGCAGCTTACCAGGGGGCATTGAAGCTTTCTTT
once	TRBV4-3	TRBD2	TRBJ2-1	CASSRNPAGGVYNEQFF	TGCGCCAGCAGCCGAAATCCCGCGGGGGGGGTCTACAATGAGCAGTTCTTC
.	TRBV11-1	TRBD2	TRBJ2-1	CASSLGRSGRLNNEQFF	TGTGCCAGCAGCTTAGGACGGAGCGGGAGGTTAAACAATGAGCAGTTCTTC
.	TRBV5-6	.	TRBJ2-1	CASSLGRFNEQFF	TGTGCCAGCAGCTTGGGCAGGTTCAATGAGCAGTTCTTC
.	TRBV25-1	TRBD1	TRBJ1-2	CASSEPQGALYGYTF	TGTGCCAGCAGTGAACCGCAGGGGGCGCTTTATGGCTACACCTTC
.	TRBV15	TRBD2	TRBJ2-3	CATSTLAGLPTDTQYF	TGTGCCACCAGCACCCTAGCGGGGCTACCCACAGATACGCAGTATTTT
.	TRBV5-1	TRBD1	TRBJ2-5	CASSLSGTGVETQYF	TGCGCCAGCAGCTTATCCGGGACAGGGGTCGAGACCCAGTACTTC
.	TRBV20-1	.	TRBJ2-5	CSARDSKTQYF	TGCAGTGCTAGAGATTCCAAGACCCAGTACTTC
.	TRBV4-3	.	TRBJ2-1	CASSQAAGRGTYNEQFF	TGCGCCAGCAGCCAAGCGGCGGGCAGGGGAACCTACAATGAGCAGTTCTTC
once	TRBV4-1	TRBD1	TRBJ1-1	CASSYDRGGTEAFF	TGCGCCAGCAGCTATGACAGGGGGGGCACTGAAGCTTTCTTT
.	TRBV2	.	TRBJ1-2	CASRQIFYGYTF	TGTGCCAGCAGGCAGATTTTCTATGGCTACACCTTC
.	TRBV25-1	.	TRBJ2-7	CASSEVNMFFYEQYF	TGTGCCAGCAGTGAAGTTAACATGTTTTTCTACGAGCAGTACTTC
.	TRBV19	TRBD2	TRBJ2-2	CASSLLSLAGKNTGELFF	TGTGCCAGTAGTCTACTATCCCTAGCGGGAAAGAACACCGGGGAGCTGTTTTTT
.	TRBV7-2	.	TRBJ2-3	CASSDNRADTQYF	TGTGCCAGCAGCGATAACAGGGCAGATACGCAGTATTTT
.	TRBV29-1	.	TRBJ2-3	CSVGWTDSTDTQYF	TGCAGCGTTGGATGGACTGATTCCACAGATACGCAGTATTTT
.	TRBV19	TRBD2	TRBJ2-7	CATNAGGYEQYF	TGTGCCACGAACGCGGGAGGCTACGAGCAGTACTTC
once	TRBV2	TRBD1	TRBJ2-5	CASSYLNTPGQGEETQYF	TGTGCCAGCAGCTACCTAAACACCCCGGGACAGGGCGAAGAGACCCAGTACTTC
few	TRBV11-2	TRBD1	TRBJ1-2	CASSFSDRGRIYGYTF	TGTGCCAGCAGCTTCTCGGACAGGGGGCGCATCTATGGCTACACCTTC
once	TRBV19	TRBD2	TRBJ2-1	CASRPTSGGAVEQFF	TGTGCCAGTAGACCGACTAGCGGGGGGGCAGTGGAGCAGTTCTTC
.	TRBV6-1	.	TRBJ2-6	CAIGRLSGANVLTF	TGTGCCATTGGGAGGCTTTCTGGGGCCAACGTCCTGACTTTC
.	TRBV2	TRBD2	TRBJ2-1	CASSEQVAGDEQFF	TGTGCCAGCAGTGAACAGGTAGCGGGAGATGAGCAGTTCTTC
.	TRBV11-2	.	TRBJ2-1	CASTKELYNEQFF	TGTGCCAGCACCAAAGAACTATACAATGAGCAGTTCTTC
few	TRBV5-5	.	TRBJ2-1	CASSLSLASYNEQFF	TGTGCCAGCAGCTTGAGCCTAGCGTCTTACAATGAGCAGTTCTTC
.	TRBV6-1	.	TRBJ2-5	CASSAEPGTTGPQYF	TGTGCCAGCAGTGCCGAACCCGGAACTACAGGACCCCAGTACTTC
.	TRBV18	.	TRBJ2-7	CASSPAGSNSEQYF	TGTGCCAGCTCACCGGCAGGGTCAAACTCCGAGCAGTACTTC
.	TRBV12-5	TRBD2	TRBJ2-7	CASGYIKLAGGHYEQYF	TGTGCTAGTGGTTACATAAAACTAGCGGGGGGCCACTACGAGCAGTACTTC
.	TRBV5-1	.	TRBJ2-3	CASSLASTTISTDTQYF	TGCGCCAGCAGCTTGGCCTCGACAACGATTAGCACAGATACGCAGTATTTT
.	TRBV19	.	TRBJ1-5	CASSRWGLNQPQHF	TGTGCCAGTAGTAGGTGGGGCCTCAATCAGCCCCAGCATTTT
.	TRBV4-2	.	TRBJ2-7	CASSQDRERSWEQYF	TGTGCCAGCAGCCAAGATCGCGAGAGGTCCTGGGAGCAGTACTTC
.	TRBV7-3	TRBD2	TRBJ2-1	CASSPGVWLAGVWTYNEQFF	TGTGCCAGCAGCCCTGGTGTATGGCTAGCGGGAGTCTGGACCTACAATGAGCAGTTCTTC
.	TRBV4-2	TRBD1	TRBJ1-2	CASSQTGTGGNYGYTF	TGTGCCAGCAGCCAGACCGGGACAGGGGGGAACTATGGCTACACCTTC
.	TRBV6-1	.	TRBJ2-5	CASRGDRFQETQYF	TGTGCCAGCAGAGGAGACAGATTCCAAGAGACCCAGTACTTC
.	TRBV7-9	.	TRBJ1-2	CASSSAGTLGYTF	TGTGCCAGCAGCTCCGCAGGGACTCTGGGCTACACCTTC
few	TRBV11-2	.	TRBJ2-7	CASSLGAASSYEQYF	TGTGCCAGCAGCTTAGGGGCTGCCAGCTCCTACGAGCAGTACTTC
.	TRBV2	.	TRBJ2-7	CASSDLGHFFTYEQYF	TGTGCCAGCAGTGATTTAGGACATTTCTTTACCTACGAGCAGTACTTC
.	TRBV7-2	.	TRBJ2-7	CASSLRFHGSPSYEQYF	TGTGCCAGCAGCTTACGGTTTCATGGTAGCCCTTCCTACGAGCAGTACTTC
.	TRBV5-1	TRBD2	TRBJ2-1	CASSLGGGGHNEQFF	TGCGCCAGCAGCTTGGGTGGGGGAGGGCACAATGAGCAGTTCTTC
.	TRBV5-1	TRBD2	TRBJ2-1	CASSLRTSGFTPEQFF	TGCGCCAGCAGCCTACGGACTAGCGGGTTCACGCCCGAGCAGTTCTTC
.	TRBV23-1	TRBD2	TRBJ2-5	CASSQGTSGRGKETQYF	TGCGCCAGCAGTCAAGGGACTAGCGGGAGGGGAAAAGAGACCCAGTACTTC
.	TRBV20-1	.	TRBJ1-2	CSALSHYGYTF	TGCAGTGCCCTTTCCCACTATGGCTACACCTTC
.	TRBV2	TRBD2	TRBJ2-6	CAGRSGTGANVLTF	TGTGCCGGACGTAGCGGGACTGGGGCCAACGTCCTGACTTTC